This TCR beta chain was sequenced in a study of blood T cell repertoires in COVID-19. Generated by immunoSEQ multiplex PCR, the TCRdb table keeps only in-frame clones and is missing some. This sample has about 330,000 clones, with over 70% found just once. Participants' own reports of clinical history determined their cohort assignment. V was cut by 2 bases and J by 4 bases, with 9 bases left in between. The CDR3 runs to 14 residues. Germline-derived CDR1 and CDR2 are KGHSH and LQKENI. Sequenced input: PBMCs or T cells enriched from blood (not recorded which). This TCR derives from a man aged 25 to 45 who had recovered from COVID-19. The chain combines TRBV18 with TRBJ1-3; no reliable D call. The CDR3 sequence is CASSPSGEGNTIYF. The CDR3 DNA follows: TGTGCCAGCTCACCATCCGGGGAAGGAAACACCATATATTTT.